These T cell receptor beta chains were read from a single sample in a study of OX40 agonist ivuxolimab in advanced cancers. Profiled with immunoSEQ multiplex PCR; TCRdb holds only in-frame clones, not every one. The sample holds around 40,000 clones; approximately 90% are singletons and the top ten take roughly 0.51%. The starting material was CD4+ or CD8+ T cells sorted from blood, obtained in a trial of the OX40 agonist ivuxolimab. The receptors were gathered from an adult with an advanced solid tumor such as melanoma, head and neck, liver or kidney cancer. Both conserved end residues are part of each CDR3. The order of the fields is J gene, clone size, V gene, D gene, CDR3 DNA, CDR3 protein. D genes are given only for firm matches. Where a row states a size, it is once, few, many or the class of an expanded clone; other rows omit it.

TRBJ1-2,NA,TRBV7-2,TRBD1,TGTGCCAGCAGCTCGGGACAGTACTATGGCTACACCTTC,CASSSGQYYGYTF
TRBJ1-3,NA,TRBV18,NA,TGTGCCAGCTCACCCGGGACTGACTCTGGAAACACCATATATTTT,CASSPGTDSGNTIYF
TRBJ1-5,NA,TRBV7-6,TRBD1,TGTGCCAGCAGCTTATCGGACAGGGGCGTCGGGCATCAGCCCCAGCATTTT,CASSLSDRGVGHQPQHF
TRBJ2-2,once,TRBV5-4,NA,TGTGCCAGCAGCTCCCGACAGGTCACCGGGGAGCTGTTTTTT,CASSSRQVTGELFF
TRBJ2-1,NA,TRBV7-7,NA,TGTGCCAGCAGCTCCCGACTTACTAATGAGCAGTTCTTC,CASSSRLTNEQFF
TRBJ1-5,NA,TRBV18,TRBD1,TGTGCCAGCTCTGGACAGGATAACCAGCCCCAGCATTTT,CASSGQDNQPQHF
TRBJ1-6,NA,TRBV11-2,NA,TGTGCCAGCACTTACCCGGGACCTAATTCACCCCTCCACTTT,CASTYPGPNSPLHF
TRBJ2-7,NA,TRBV7-2,NA,TGTGCCAGCAGCTTAGCAGGGAAAGAGCAGTACTTC,CASSLAGKEQYF
TRBJ1-1,NA,TRBV29-1,TRBD1,TGCAGCCACACCTCGCCAGGGGGGAAGGAGACTGAAGCTTTCTTT,CSHTSPGGKETEAFF
TRBJ2-2,NA,TRBV6-5,TRBD1,TGTGCCAGCAGTTACTCGACAGGGGCCACCGGGGAGCTGTTTTTT,CASSYSTGATGELFF